The 20 T cell receptor beta chains presented below share a single source sample, sequenced in a study of blood T cell repertoires in COVID-19. The assay was immunoSEQ multiplex PCR, and TCRdb's table has in-frame clones only and misses some. The data contain a few hundred thousand clones, about 86% of them singletons. Sequenced input: PBMCs or T cells enriched from blood (not recorded which). The receptors derive from a woman between 35 and 50 years old with acute COVID-19.

This clone has just a few counts. The CDR3 DNA follows: TGTGCCAGCAGTTACTCTGGGACAGGGTCTCTCTACGAGCAGTACTTC. Translated: CASSYSGTGSLYEQYF. The chain is built from TRBV6-2 or TRBV6-3 and TRBJ2-7; TRBD1 matches 9 bases. CDR1 and CDR2 from the germline V gene are MNHEY and SVGEGT. The ends lost 0 bases at V and 3 bases at J; junction bases unmatched: 6. This CDR3 spans 16 amino acids.

The genes are TRBV21-1 and TRBJ2-4; TRBD2, the table's D call, was not compared with the DNA. TRBV21-1 is tagged as a pseudogene. The CDR3 extends over 18 amino acids. This CDR3 reads CASSKDWLAGGAKNIQYF. CDR3 DNA: TGTGCCAGCAGCAAAGATTGGCTAGCGGGGGGGGCCAAAAACATTCAGTACTTC.

The V and J genes are TRBV9 and TRBJ1-5; TRBD1 aligns across 8 bases. Unmatched junction bases numbered 3, after V lost 3 bases and J lost 4 bases. This CDR3 is built from 14 residues. Germline assignment: CDR1 SGDLS and CDR2 YYNGEE. CDR3 in DNA: TGTGCCAGCAGCGCGACAGGGGTGAATCAGCCCCAGCATTTT. This sequence encodes CASSATGVNQPQHF.

This clone has a single count. The V and J genes are TRBV29-1 and TRBJ2-5; TRBD2 aligns across 8 bases. Trimming took 6 bases from V and 2 from J; bases not matched to a gene: 8. The CDR3 runs to 14 residues. The germline V gene encodes CDR1 SQVTM and CDR2 ANQGSEA. The CDR3 sequence is CSVAGGGAQETQYF. Here the CDR3 DNA reads TGCAGCGTGGCGGGGGGAGGGGCACAAGAGACCCAGTACTTC. The complete variable domain, with remaining parts taken from reference TRBV29-1 and TRBJ2-5, reads SAVISQKPSRDICQRGTSLTIQCQVDSQVTMMFWYRQQPGQSLTLIATANQGSEATYESGFVIDKFPISRPNLTFSTLTVSNMSPEDSSIYLCSVAGGGAQETQYFGPGTRLLVL.

The chain has TRBV13 and TRBJ2-1; 10 bases are shared with TRBD2. V trimming: 2 bases; J trimming: 2 bases; junction bases outside the gene matches: 6. CDR1 and CDR2 from the germline V gene are PRHDT and FYEKMQ (reference sequence). This CDR3 contains 17 residues. CDR3 in amino acids: CASSLRSSGSAYNEQFF. As DNA, the CDR3 is TGTGCCAGCAGCTTAAGATCTAGCGGGAGTGCCTACAATGAGCAGTTCTTC.

This chain links TRBV28 with TRBJ2-5, with TRBD1 identical over 7 bases. The CDR3 covers 13 residues. The junction had 11 bases not matched to a gene; V was cut back by 11 bases and J by 5 bases. The germline V gene encodes CDR1 MDHEN and CDR2 SYDVKM. The CDR3 DNA reads TGTGCCGCCCTAAGGGGGCGCGGGGAGACCCAGTACTTC. Translated: CAALRGRGETQYF.

The chain joins TRBV30 to TRBJ1-2; D is possibly TRBD1 (6 bases). Trimming shortened V by 6 bases and J by 8 bases, and 22 bases separated the two germline ends. CDR3 length: 14 amino acids. Germline assignment: CDR1 GTSNPN and CDR2 SVGIG (reference sequence). The CDR3 protein is CACYISGGVLGYTF. In DNA, the CDR3 is TGTGCCTGCTATATCAGCGGGGGCGTCTTGGGCTACACCTTC.

This chain uses TRBV6-6 with TRBJ2-1; 11 bases align to TRBD2. Per the germline V gene, CDR1 is MNHNY and CDR2 is SVGAGI (reference sequence). The CDR3 consists of 15 residues. J was trimmed by 6 bases and V by 2 bases; bases with no gene match: 3. CDR3 residues: CASSYGSGRANEQFF. CDR3 in DNA: TGTGCCAGCAGTTACGGTAGCGGGAGGGCCAATGAGCAGTTCTTC.

This clone has only one observation. V and J are TRBV12-3 or TRBV12-4 and TRBJ2-1, with D perhaps matching TRBD1 (6 bases). V lost 8 bases, J lost 5 bases, and 13 bases lay in between. The CDR3 contains 13 residues. The CDR3, as DNA: TGTGCCAGCGCGCTGGGACAAGACAATGAGCAGTTCTTC. Amino acids: CASALGQDNEQFF.

This sequence joins TRBV19 and TRBJ2-1; TRBD2 aligns across 8 bases. Germline lookup yields CDR1 LNHDA and CDR2 SQIVND (reference sequence). Unmatched junction bases numbered 6, after V lost 3 bases and J lost 2 bases. This CDR3 is built from 16 residues. The chain's CDR3 is CASSIDGRATYNEQFF. The CDR3 coding sequence is TGTGCCAGTAGTATTGACGGGAGGGCCACCTACAATGAGCAGTTCTTC.

V is TRBV7-2 and J is TRBJ2-5; D is possibly TRBD1 (6 bases). V shed 3 bases and J shed 4 bases, with 15 bases lying between them. Germline CDR1 and CDR2: SGHTA and FQGNSA. The CDR3 contains 15 residues. CDR3 sequence: CASSFPKQGTETQYF. CDR3 bases: TGTGCCAGCAGCTTTCCGAAACAGGGAACAGAGACCCAGTACTTC.

This chain connects TRBV4-3 to TRBJ2-3, with 12 bases identical to TRBD2. The CDR3 totals 17 residues. Germline V gene lookup returns CDR1 LGHNA and CDR2 YSLEER. J lost 6 bases, V lost 1 base, and 8 bases had no gene match. This CDR3 reads CASSQGGGLAGADTQYF. As DNA, the CDR3 is TGCGCCAGCAGCCAAGGTGGGGGACTAGCGGGCGCGGATACGCAGTATTTT.

This sequence joins TRBV9 and TRBJ2-5; TRBD2 agrees at 14 bases. CDR3 length equals 18 residues. The germline gives CDR1 SGDLS, CDR2 YYNGEE. J was trimmed by 4 bases and V by 3 bases; bases with no gene match: 11. The CDR3 spells CASSASAGTSGRGETQYF. In DNA, the CDR3 is TGTGCCAGCAGCGCCTCGGCGGGGACTAGCGGGAGAGGAGAGACCCAGTACTTC.

The rearrangement uses TRBV3-1 (or the pseudogene TRBV3-2) and TRBJ1-1; D might be TRBD1 (5 bases). Germline CDR1 is LGHDT and CDR2 is YNNKEL (reference sequence). V dropped 1 base and J dropped 3 bases, with 12 bases sitting between them. The CDR3 covers 15 residues. Here the CDR3 DNA reads TGTGCCAGCAGCCAAGTTGGGGCAAGGTACACTGAAGCTTTCTTT. Translated, it gives CASSQVGARYTEAFF.

The gene calls are TRBV7-8 and TRBJ2-4; maybe TRBD1 (6 bases). This CDR3 has 17 amino acids. V lost 1 base to trimming and J lost 4 bases, with 17 bases between them. The germline V gene encodes CDR1 SGHVS and CDR2 FQNEAQ. The CDR3 region is CASSLGVARGSKNIQYF. DNA for the CDR3: TGTGCCAGCAGCTTAGGGGTGGCCAGGGGAAGTAAAAACATTCAGTACTTC. Drawing the rest from reference TRBV7-8 and TRBJ2-4, the complete variable domain is GAGVSQSPRYKVAKRGQDVALRCDPISGHVSLFWYQQALGQGPEFLTYFQNEAQLDKSGLPSDRFFAERPEGSVSTLKIQRTQQEDSAVYLCASSLGVARGSKNIQYFGAGTRLSVL.

The V call is TRBV24-1, the J call TRBJ1-2; D is undetermined. Germline CDR1 reads KGHDR; CDR2 reads SFDVKD. There are 15 residues in the CDR3. Deletions cut 9 bases from V and 3 bases from J, with 19 bases between. The CDR3 region has the DNA TGTGCCACCGCACCCACGGGATCGTTCGACTATGGCTACACCTTC. The encoded protein is CATAPTGSFDYGYTF.

In its sample, this clone was seen once. The chain recombines TRBV7-3 with TRBJ2-1, with 9 bases fitting TRBD2. The CDR3 is 16 amino acids. The germline V gene has CDR1 SGHTA and CDR2 FQGTGA. After removal of 1 base from V and 8 bases from J, the junction contained 9 bases not matched to a gene. CDR3 region: CASSLNGGRAIDEQFF. CDR3 sequence (DNA): TGTGCCAGCAGCTTAAACGGCGGGAGGGCCATCGATGAGCAGTTCTTC.

This chain joins TRBV5-1 and TRBJ2-1, with 14 bases aligning to TRBD2. The CDR3 loop spans 18 amino acids. CDR1 SGHRS and CDR2 YFSETQ come from the germline V gene. V dropped 3 bases and J dropped 4; count of bases not matched to a gene: 9. The CDR3 reads CASSSLGLAGDSYNEQFF. CDR3 DNA sequence: TGCGCCAGCAGCTCGCTGGGACTAGCGGGAGATAGTTACAATGAGCAGTTCTTC.

This clone showed up just once. This chain links TRBV7-9 with TRBJ2-1; 9 positions match TRBD2. The CDR3 spans 16 residues. With 2 bases clipped from V and 6 bases from J, the junction kept 8 bases outside the gene matches. Germline V gene lookup returns CDR1 SEHNR and CDR2 FQNEAQ (reference sequence). Here the CDR3 reads CASSLLGGRAGNEQFF. The CDR3 nucleotides read TGTGCCAGCAGCTTATTAGGCGGGAGGGCCGGCAATGAGCAGTTCTTC.

The rearrangement links TRBV12-3 or TRBV12-4 to TRBJ1-2, with TRBD1 matching over 9 bases. V was pared by 6 bases and J by 4 bases, with 3 bases of the junction left unmatched. The CDR3 consists of 13 residues. The CDR3 nucleotides are TGTGCCAGCAGCAAGGACAGGGGCTATGGCTACACCTTC. It yields the protein CASSKDRGYGYTF.